This passage covers 19 T cell receptor beta chains from one sample sequenced in a study of blood T cells in healthy people across ages. Primed by a sample-barcoded 5' primer and a J-beta primer mix, a second PCR proceeded for about 7 to 11 cycles. TCRdb called the 5' RACE reads again in MiXCR, with one record for every CDR3 protein. The sample holds about 1 million distinct CDR3 sequences, roughly 45% seen once. Source material: blood. The receptors were gathered from an older woman in good health.

Here the CDR3 reads CSARQGGGSGTGELFF. DNA for the CDR3: TGCAGTGCGCGCCAAGGGGGCGGGAGCGGCACCGGGGAGCTGTTTTTT. The rearrangement links TRBV20-1 to TRBJ2-2, with D possibly called TRBD1 or TRBD2 (7 bases each). CDR1 and CDR2 (germline): DFQATT, SNEGSKA (reference sequence). The V gene lost 6 bases and the J gene lost 4 bases, with 21 bases spanning the gap. The CDR3 spans 16 residues.

The chain links TRBV29-1 to TRBJ1-3; D ambiguous. Trimming left V 6 bases short and J 0 bases short, with 12 bases between. Per germline, CDR1 SQVTM and CDR2 ANQGSEA. CDR3 size: 14 residues. This CDR3 is CSVLPRSSGNTIYF. CDR3 nucleotides: TGCAGCGTCCTGCCCCGGTCCTCTGGAAACACCATATATTTT.

This clonotype showed up just a few times. V usage is TRBV12-3 or TRBV12-4 and J usage is TRBJ1-4; D unclear. V lost 5 bases and J 6 bases, leaving 13 bases between the germline ends. The CDR3 is 14 residues long. Written as DNA, the CDR3 is TGTGCCAGCAGTCTCCCTGGGCCCTATGAAAAACTGTTTTTT. This translates into CASSLPGPYEKLFF.

This clonotype was recorded at least ten times. The DNA of the CDR3 is TGTGCCAGCAGTTACTCCGGACCTAACTATGGCTACACCTTC. This sequence encodes CASSYSGPNYGYTF. This chain links TRBV6-6 with TRBJ1-2; D remains ambiguous. CDR3 length: 14 amino acids. Germline-derived CDR1 and CDR2 are MNHNY and SVGAGI (reference sequence). Between the trimmed V and J ends, which lost 0 bases and 0 bases, there was a span of 5 bases.

The sample holds a few counts of this clonotype. This chain links TRBV4-2 with TRBJ2-1, with 7 nucleotides matching TRBD2. With V trimmed by 4 bases and J by 6 bases, 9 bases remained unmatched. The CDR3 covers 15 residues. From germline, CDR1 is LGHNA and CDR2 YNFKEQ. In DNA, the CDR3 is TGTGCCAGCAGCCCTCCGGGCCTAGCGGCCAATGAGCAGTTCTTC. Translating it yields CASSPPGLAANEQFF.

This chain links TRBV20-1 with TRBJ2-7; D gene ambiguous. The V end was cut by 6 bases, the J end by 2 bases, with 14 bases between. This CDR3 has 13 residues. In germline, CDR1 is DFQATT, CDR2 SNEGSKA (reference sequence). The CDR3 nucleotides are TGCAGTGCACTCCCGCACAGCACCTACGAGCAGTACTTC. Translated, it gives CSALPHSTYEQYF.

The genes are TRBV5-1 and TRBJ2-5; a weak D match, TRBD2 (5 bases). The CDR3 has 16 residues. V lost 3 bases and J lost 13, with 28 bases in between. In germline, CDR1 is SGHRS, CDR2 YFSETQ. CDR3 in DNA: TGCGCCAGCAGCTCTTTTTTAGCGACCTCCTACAATGAGCGGTACTTC. It encodes CASSSFLATSYNERYF. The variable domain in full, completed from reference TRBV5-1 and TRBJ2-5, reads KAGVTQTPRYLIKTRGQQVTLSCSPISGHRSVSWYQQTPGQGLQFLFEYFSETQRNKGNFPGRFSGRQFSNSRSEMNVSTLELGDSALYLCASSSFLATSYNERYFGPGTRLLVL.

V gene TRBV6-1 combines with J gene TRBJ2-5; D unresolved. CDR1 MNHNS and CDR2 SASEGT come from the germline V gene. Trimming took 2 bases from V and 5 from J, leaving 6 bases between them. This CDR3 contains 12 residues. CDR3 sequence reads: CASSEPDETQYF. The CDR3 DNA reads TGTGCCAGCAGTGAACCCGACGAGACCCAGTACTTC.

CDR3 sequence (DNA): TGTGCCAGCACCAAGACTAGCGGGAGTAGAGAGACCCAGTACTTC. The encoded protein is CASTKTSGSRETQYF. The chain recombines TRBV12-3 or TRBV12-4 with TRBJ2-5, with 12 bases that match TRBD2. This CDR3 spans 15 amino acids. Unmatched junction bases numbered 7, after V lost 7 bases and J lost 4 bases.

CDR3 sequence (DNA): TGTGCCAGCAGCGTAGATCCCGGGACTAGCGGGAGACGCGAGCAGTACTTC. Its protein is CASSVDPGTSGRREQYF. J is TRBJ2-7 and V is TRBV9, with TRBD2 matching 14 bases. Germline V gene lookup returns CDR1 SGDLS and CDR2 YYNGEE. The CDR3 is 17 amino acids. Losses at the gene ends were 0 bases for V and 6 bases for J; bases not matched to a gene: 8.

This sequence joins TRBV20-1 and TRBJ2-7; no reliable D call. The germline gives CDR1 DFQATT, CDR2 SNEGSKA (reference sequence). This CDR3 contains 12 residues. Trimming shortened V by 4 bases and J by 6 bases, and 13 bases separated the two germline ends. CDR3 DNA: TGCAGTGCTACTAGGCCCGAATCCGAGCAGTACTTC. This gives the protein CSATRPESEQYF.

This clonotype was seen only a few times. The V and J genes are TRBV3-1 and TRBJ2-3; 9 bases align to TRBD2. The length of the CDR3 is 14 residues. V trimming: 2 bases; J trimming: 3 bases; junction bases outside the gene matches: 0. Germline V gives CDR1 LGHDT, CDR2 YNNKEL (reference sequence). CDR3 nucleotide sequence: TGTGCCAGCAGCCAAAGCGGGGGGACAGATACGCAGTATTTT. Translation: CASSQSGGTDTQYF.

The chain employs TRBV3-1 and TRBJ2-7; 11 nucleotides agree with TRBD2. V was pared by 3 bases and J by 2 bases, with 6 bases of the junction left unmatched. The CDR3 is made up of 16 amino acids. Germline V gene sequence: CDR1 LGHDT, CDR2 YNNKEL (reference sequence). CDR3 protein: CASSQGTSGLTYEQYF. The CDR3 DNA reads TGTGCCAGCAGCCAGGGGACTAGCGGACTTACCTACGAGCAGTACTTC.

The rearrangement uses TRBV5-5 and TRBJ2-5; the D call may be TRBD1 or TRBD2 (5 bases each). V shed 1 base and J shed 1 base, with 11 bases lying between them. The V gene's germline CDR1 is SGHKS and CDR2 YYEKEE (reference sequence). The CDR3 is made up of 15 amino acids. The CDR3 spells CASSLRVGTQETQYF. CDR3 bases: TGTGCCAGCAGCTTGAGGGTAGGGACCCAAGAGACCCAGTACTTC.

This clonotype was observed many times. The J gene is TRBJ2-3, the V gene TRBV3-1, with TRBD2 matching over 11 bases. V lost 3 bases to trimming and J lost 5 bases; unmatched junction nucleotides: 10. Germline V gene sequence: CDR1 LGHDT, CDR2 YNNKEL (reference sequence). This CDR3 is 17 amino acids long. This chain's CDR3 is CASSQAYSGRVEDTQYF. DNA for the CDR3: TGTGCCAGCAGCCAGGCTTATAGCGGGAGGGTTGAAGATACGCAGTATTTT.

This clonotype has only a few counts. The V call is TRBV6-2 or TRBV6-3, the J call TRBJ2-4; D unclear. The last part of the DNA fits TRBJ2-7 better; the J call may be wrong. CDR1 is MNHEY, CDR2 SVGEGT, per germline. The CDR3 runs to 13 residues. The CDR3 region has the DNA TGTGCCAGCAGTTCCGTGAGCTCCTACGAGCAGTACTTC. As protein: CASSSVSSYEQYF.

This clonotype has only a few counts. The rearrangement links TRBV25-1 to TRBJ1-6; unclear D gene. Germline V lookup: CDR1 MGHDK, CDR2 SYGVNS. Trimming stripped 1 base from V and 4 bases from J, with 8 bases between. The CDR3 runs 15 residues. The chain's CDR3 is CASSESGRYNSPLHF. The CDR3 nucleotides are TGTGCCAGCAGTGAATCGGGTCGGTATAATTCACCCCTCCACTTT. The entire variable domain, with the rest obtained from reference TRBV25-1 and TRBJ1-6, is as follows: EADIYQTPRYLVIGTGKKITLECSQTMGHDKMYWYQQDPGMELHLIHYSYGVNSTEKGDLSSESTVSRIRTEHFPLTLESARPSHTSQYLCASSESGRYNSPLHFGNGTRLTVT.

This clonotype occurred a few times. The V gene is TRBV30, the J gene TRBJ2-5, with 7 bases fitting TRBD1. After removal of 0 bases from V and 2 bases from J, the junction contained 3 bases not matched to a gene. The CDR3 contains 14 residues. Germline CDR1 GTSNPN, CDR2 SVGIG (reference sequence). CDR3 residues: CAWSVGQKQETQYF. The CDR3 region has the DNA TGTGCCTGGAGTGTGGGACAGAAACAAGAGACCCAGTACTTC.

This chain connects TRBV7-9 to TRBJ2-5, with 12 bases aligning to TRBD2. V lost 5 bases, J lost 9 bases, and 10 bases stayed unmatched. Germline lookup yields CDR1 SEHNR and CDR2 FQNEAQ (reference sequence). The CDR3 spans 15 residues. The CDR3 coding sequence is TGTGCCAGCAGCGTTACTAGCGGGAGGCAGGCTCCCCAGTACTTC. This gives the protein CASSVTSGRQAPQYF. Looking up the rest from reference TRBV7-9 and TRBJ2-5 gives the full variable domain: DTGVSQNPRHKITKRGQNVTFRCDPISEHNRLYWYRQTLGQGPEFLTYFQNEAQLEKSRLLSDRFSAERPKGSFSTLEIQRTEQGDSAMYLCASSVTSGRQAPQYFGPGTRLLVL.